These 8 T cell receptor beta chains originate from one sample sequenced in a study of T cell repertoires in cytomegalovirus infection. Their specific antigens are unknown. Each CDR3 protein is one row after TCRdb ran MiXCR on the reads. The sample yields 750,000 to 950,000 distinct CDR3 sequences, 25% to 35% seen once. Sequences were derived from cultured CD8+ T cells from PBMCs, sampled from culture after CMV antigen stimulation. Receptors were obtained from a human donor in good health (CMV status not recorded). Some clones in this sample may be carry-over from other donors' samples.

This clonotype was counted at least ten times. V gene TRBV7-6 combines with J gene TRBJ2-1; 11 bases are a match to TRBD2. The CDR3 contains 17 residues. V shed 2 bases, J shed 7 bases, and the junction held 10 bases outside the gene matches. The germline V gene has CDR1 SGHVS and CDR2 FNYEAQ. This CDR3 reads CASSLRGLAGGANEQFF. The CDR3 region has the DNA TGTGCCAGCAGCTTAAGAGGGCTAGCGGGGGGTGCAAATGAGCAGTTCTTC.

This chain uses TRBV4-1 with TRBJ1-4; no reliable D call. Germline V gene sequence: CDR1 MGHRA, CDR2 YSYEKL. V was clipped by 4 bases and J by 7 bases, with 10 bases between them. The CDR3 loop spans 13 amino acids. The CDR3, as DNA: TGCGCCAGCAGCCTCCGCGAGGCTGAAAAACTGTTTTTT. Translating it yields CASSLREAEKLFF.

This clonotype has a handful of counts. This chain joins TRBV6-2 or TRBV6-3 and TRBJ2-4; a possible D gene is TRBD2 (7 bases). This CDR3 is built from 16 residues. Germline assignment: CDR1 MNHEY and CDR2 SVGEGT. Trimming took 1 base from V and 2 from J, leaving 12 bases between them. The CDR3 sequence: CASSYYEGGPKNIQYF. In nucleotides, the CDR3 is TGTGCCAGCAGTTACTATGAGGGGGGGCCCAAAAACATTCAGTACTTC.

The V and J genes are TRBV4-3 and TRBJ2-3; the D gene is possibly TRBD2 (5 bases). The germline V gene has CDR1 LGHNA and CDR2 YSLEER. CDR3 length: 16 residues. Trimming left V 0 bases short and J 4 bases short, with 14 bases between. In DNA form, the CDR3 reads TGCGCCAGCAGCCAAGATAAAGCGGCCCCCCCAGATACGCAGTATTTT. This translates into CASSQDKAAPPDTQYF.

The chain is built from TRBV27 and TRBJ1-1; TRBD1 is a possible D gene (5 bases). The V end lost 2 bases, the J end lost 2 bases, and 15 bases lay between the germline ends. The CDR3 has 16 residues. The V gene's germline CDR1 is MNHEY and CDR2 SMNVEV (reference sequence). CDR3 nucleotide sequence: TGTGCCAGCAGTTTAATTGCGGGGCAGGGAAACACTGAAGCTTTCTTT. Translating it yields CASSLIAGQGNTEAFF.

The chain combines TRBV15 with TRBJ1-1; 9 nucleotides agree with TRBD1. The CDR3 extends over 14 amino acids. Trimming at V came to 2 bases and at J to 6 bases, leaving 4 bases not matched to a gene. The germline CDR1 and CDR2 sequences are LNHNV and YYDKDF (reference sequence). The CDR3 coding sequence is TGTGCCACCAGCAGACGGGGACAGGGCGCTGAAGCTTTCTTT. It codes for CATSRRGQGAEAFF.

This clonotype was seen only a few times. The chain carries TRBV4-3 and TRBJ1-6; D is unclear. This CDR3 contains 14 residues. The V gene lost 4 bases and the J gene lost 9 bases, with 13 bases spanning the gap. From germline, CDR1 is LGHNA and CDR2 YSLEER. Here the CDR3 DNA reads TGCGCCAGCAGCCCGGACTTTGTCGGTTCACCCCTCCACTTT. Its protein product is CASSPDFVGSPLHF.

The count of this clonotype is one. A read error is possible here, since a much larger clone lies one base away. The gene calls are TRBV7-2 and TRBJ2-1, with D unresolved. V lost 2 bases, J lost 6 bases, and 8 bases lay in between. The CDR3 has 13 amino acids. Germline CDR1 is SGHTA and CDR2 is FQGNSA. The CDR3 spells CASSLKFGNEQFF. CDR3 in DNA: TGTGCCAGCAGCTTAAAATTTGGCAATGAGCAGTTCTTC.